These T cell receptor beta chains were read from a single sample in a study of regulatory T cells in long-lasting Graves disease. TCRdb reanalysed the multiplex PCR reads using MiXCR and keeps one entry per CDR3 protein. The table lists about 470,000 distinct CDR3 sequences, roughly a fifth of them singletons, with roughly 7% in the top ten. This specimen consisted of peripheral blood mononuclear cells (PBMCs), obtained when the disease was refractory, from a patient treated with antithyroid drugs. Receptors were obtained from a female donor with Graves disease. The conserved cysteine and the conserved F or W are not part of the CDR3 here.

V gene,J gene,CDR3 protein
TRBV5-1,TRBJ2-5,ASSLAWAGGYQETQY
TRBV29-1,TRBJ2-7,SAYRDYEQY
TRBV20-1,TRBJ2-5,SARGREYLLQETQY
TRBV6-1,TRBJ2-5,ASSRQGRGETQY
TRBV28,TRBJ1-1,ASSLGTVNTEAS
TRBV28,TRBJ2-7,ASSLSLDSPSSYEQY
TRBV2,TRBJ1-5,ASSGGTGGLQPQH
TRBV7-9,TRBJ1-1,ASAGPTNTEAF
TRBV28,TRBJ2-1,ASSPTGGSNEQF
TRBV12-3/TRBV12-4,TRBJ1-2,ASSFGVRNDGYT
TRBV28,TRBJ1-6,ASSLGPDYSPLH
TRBV19,TRBJ2-3,ASSPLGTGDTDTQY
TRBV12-3/TRBV12-4,TRBJ2-3,ASSPRGGRADTQY
TRBV12-5,TRBJ2-5,ASGLVETPGGETQY
TRBV7-9,TRBJ2-7,ASKEMGAYEQY
TRBV19,TRBJ1-6,ASSAGQGASISPLH
TRBV7-2,TRBJ1-4,ASSPGQAALNEKLF
TRBV30,TRBJ2-2,AWSVLFGTGELF
TRBV20-1,TRBJ2-5,SARRSETQY
TRBV5-1,TRBJ2-7,ASSLEPVSYEQY
TRBV7-2,TRBJ2-7,ASSLWGSGGTGEQY
TRBV7-2,TRBJ1-5,ASSFVQGADQPQH
TRBV24-1,TRBJ2-5,ATAEGGLVRETQY
TRBV20-1,TRBJ2-7,SAVTSGSYEQY
TRBV7-9,TRBJ2-7,ASSLARSNTYEQY
TRBV3-1,TRBJ1-5,ASSQGEWSPPQH
TRBV19,TRBJ2-2,ASSFTGDAPGELF
TRBV12-3/TRBV12-4,TRBJ2-7,ASSRRGSGYYEQY
TRBV5-4,TRBJ1-1,ASSLGGSWAF
TRBV20-1,TRBJ2-2,SASSGQITGELF
TRBV28,TRBJ2-5,ASSPTAQETQY
TRBV29-1,TRBJ2-3,SVEQGVRSTDTQY
TRBV19,TRBJ1-4,ASSIRGSASNEKLF
TRBV20-1,TRBJ2-7,SARGGVSGLSYEQY
TRBV12-3/TRBV12-4,TRBJ1-5,ASRQGEYQPQH
TRBV11-2,TRBJ2-3,ASSYQPWTPSTDTQY
TRBV2,TRBJ1-1,ASREQGGTEAF
TRBV14,TRBJ2-5,ASSQEVIYGETQY
TRBV25-1,TRBJ2-3,ASSDLAGSPTDTQY
TRBV15,TRBJ1-6,ATSEGGQGYNSPLH
TRBV9,TRBJ2-5,ASSVDGGSQETQY
TRBV27,TRBJ1-2,ASSFSAGSNGYT
TRBV7-2,TRBJ2-1,ASSLGVAAYNEQF
TRBV29-1,TRBJ1-1,SVEGDRGTEAF
TRBV5-1,TRBJ2-7,ASSLWQGADEQY